Listed here are 24 T cell receptor beta chains from one sample, sequenced in a study of breast tumors, draining lymph nodes, adjacent tissues. Breast cancer patients provided tissue from their axillary draining lymph nodes. MiXCR was run by TCRdb on the multiplex PCR reads, yielding one entry per CDR3 protein. The table records some 130,000 distinct CDR3 sequences, 15% to 20% of them present only once. The sample was axillary lymph node tissue. Receptor source: a female donor with breast cancer. Some clones in this sample may be carry-over from other donors' samples.

This clonotype was seen many times. V usage is TRBV6-5 and J usage is TRBJ2-5; D remains unclear. V was cut by 6 bases and J by 7 bases, with 21 bases left in between. This CDR3 comprises 15 residues. CDR1 is MNHEY, CDR2 SVGAGI, per germline. CDR3 in amino acids: CASSITLPGRGTQYF. The CDR3 nucleotides read TGTGCCAGCAGCATAACACTCCCTGGTAGAGGGACCCAGTACTTC.

This clonotype was detected ten times or more. This chain uses TRBV7-3 with TRBJ1-5; unclear D gene. V was cut by 8 bases and J by 7 bases, with 9 bases left in between. The CDR3 is made up of 11 amino acids. The germline CDR1 and CDR2 sequences are SGHTA and FQGTGA. Here the CDR3 DNA reads TGTGCCAGCCAGAGGGCCCAGCCCCAGCATTTT. This translates into CASQRAQPQHF. Using reference TRBV7-3 and TRBJ1-5 for the parts outside the CDR3, the full variable domain is GAGVSQTPSNKVTEKGKYVELRCDPISGHTALYWYRQSLGQGPEFLIYFQGTGAADDSGLPNDRFFAVRPEGSVSTLKIQRTERGDSAVYLCASQRAQPQHFGDGTRLSIL.

With respect to this clonotype: A much larger clone lies one base from this, so it may be a read error. This rearrangement joins TRBV7-8 to TRBJ2-2, with D possibly matching TRBD2 (6 bases). CDR3 length equals 17 residues. Germline V gene data show CDR1 as SGHVS and CDR2 as FQNEAQ. The CDR3 sequence is CASSLAPGTRVAGGLFF. CDR3 DNA: TGTGCCAGCAGCTTAGCCCCCGGTACACGGGTTGCCGGGGGGCTGTTTTTT.

This clonotype was detected only once. A much more abundant neighbour one base away suggests this may be a read error. V and J are TRBV20-1 and TRBJ2-7; 7 nucleotides agree with TRBD2. CDR1 and CDR2 from the germline V gene are DFQATT and SNEGSKA (reference sequence). The V segment lost 4 bases and the J segment 2 bases; nucleotides outside the gene matches: 2. The CDR3 is made up of 12 amino acids. The CDR3 reads CSATREAYEQYF. The CDR3 coding sequence is TGCAGTGCTACTCGGGAGGCCTACGAGCAGTACTTC.

This clonotype was seen many times. The rearrangement uses TRBV2 and TRBJ2-7, with D maybe TRBD1 (6 bases). This CDR3 has 15 residues. Germline V gives CDR1 SNHLY, CDR2 FYNNEI. V was cut by 5 bases and J by 1 base, with 15 bases left in between. This CDR3 is CASSIHPDRSYEQYF. CDR3 in DNA: TGTGCCAGCAGTATTCACCCGGACAGATCCTACGAGCAGTACTTC.

This clonotype was recorded many times. The chain employs TRBV5-8 and TRBJ1-2; no reliable D call. CDR3 size: 12 residues. V lost 0 bases to trimming and J lost 8 bases, with 8 bases between them. Germline V gene lookup returns CDR1 SGHTS and CDR2 YDEGEE. Written as DNA, the CDR3 is TGTGCCAGCAGCTTGGAAGTCGGGGGCTACACCTTC. This gives the protein CASSLEVGGYTF.

This rearrangement joins TRBV30 to TRBJ1-2; 9 bases map to TRBD1. Germline V gene data show CDR1 as GTSNPN and CDR2 as SVGIG (reference sequence). The CDR3 has 15 amino acids. V trimming: 5 bases; J trimming: 6 bases; junction bases outside the gene matches: 13. CDR3 residues: CAWGGIDRGWHGYTF. For the CDR3, the DNA is TGTGCCTGGGGCGGTATAGACAGGGGGTGGCATGGCTACACCTTC.

This clonotype was counted only a few times. V gene TRBV10-3 combines with J gene TRBJ1-3; 11 bases agree with TRBD1. The CDR3 length is 18 residues. The V gene's germline CDR1 is ENHRY and CDR2 SYGVKD. J lost 4 bases, V lost 6 bases, and 14 bases had no gene match. The CDR3 reads CAISGQGARGDRGNTIYF. CDR3 sequence (DNA): TGTGCCATCAGCGGACAGGGGGCGAGAGGCGATCGAGGAAACACCATATATTTT.

In its sample, this clonotype was seen many times. The chain joins TRBV20-1 to TRBJ1-6; the D is unclear. The V and J ends lost 3 bases and 5 bases respectively, with 11 bases between them. This CDR3 has 14 residues. Per the germline V gene, CDR1 is DFQATT and CDR2 is SNEGSKA (reference sequence). The CDR3 DNA is TGCAGTGCTAGGGAGACCAGAAATAATTCACCCCTCCACTTT. The encoded protein is CSARETRNNSPLHF.

In this sample, this clonotype turned up many times. The chain joins TRBV19 to TRBJ1-6; D remains ambiguous. The germline V gene has CDR1 LNHDA and CDR2 SQIVND (reference sequence). Between the trimmed V and J ends, which lost 7 bases and 5 bases, there was a span of 12 bases. This CDR3 is 14 amino acids long. The CDR3 sequence: CASTDASNNSPLHF. The CDR3 region has the DNA TGTGCCAGTACTGACGCCTCTAATAATTCACCCCTCCACTTT. Using reference TRBV19 and TRBJ1-6 for the parts outside the CDR3, the full variable domain is DGGITQSPKYLFRKEGQNVTLSCEQNLNHDAMYWYRQDPGQGLRLIYYSQIVNDFQKGDIAEGYSVSREKKESFPLTVTSAQKNPTAFYLCASTDASNNSPLHFGNGTRLTVT.

The table lists this clonotype with many counts. This sequence joins TRBV4-1 and TRBJ2-1; weak D call: TRBD2 (6 bases). V lost 0 bases to trimming and J lost 0 bases, with 12 bases between them. CDR3 length: 17 amino acids. Per the germline V gene, CDR1 is MGHRA and CDR2 is YSYEKL. CDR3 sequence: CASSQEGTSSSYNEQFF. The CDR3 nucleotides read TGCGCCAGCAGCCAAGAGGGGACTTCCAGCTCCTACAATGAGCAGTTCTTC.

This clonotype has a count of ten or more. V usage is TRBV4-1 and J usage is TRBJ2-1; TRBD1 or TRBD2 may be the D gene (5 bases each). The CDR3 extends over 15 amino acids. Deletions cut 5 bases from V and 0 bases from J, with 11 bases between. Germline V gene data show CDR1 as MGHRA and CDR2 as YSYEKL. The CDR3 spells CASSTRGSSYNEQFF. The DNA of the CDR3 is TGCGCCAGCAGCACTCGGGGCAGCTCCTACAATGAGCAGTTCTTC.

This clonotype has ten or more counts. The rearrangement links TRBV2 to TRBJ1-2; no reliable D call. The CDR3 contains 13 residues. Germline V gene data show CDR1 as SNHLY and CDR2 as FYNNEI. With 3 bases removed from V and 4 bases from J, the gap between germline ends came to 9 bases. The DNA of the CDR3 is TGTGCCAGCAGTGACCCCGGACGCTATGGCTACACCTTC. Translation: CASSDPGRYGYTF.

This clonotype was counted many times. The CDR3 region is CASSYQGRSFGGYTF. Written as DNA, the CDR3 is TGTGCCAGCAGTTACCAAGGCAGGTCCTTCGGGGGCTACACCTTC. The chain employs TRBV6-6 and TRBJ1-2; no definite D call. Trimming removed 2 bases from V and 8 bases from J, with 18 bases in between. Germline CDR1 reads MNHNY; CDR2 reads SVGAGI (reference sequence). This CDR3 comprises 15 residues.

This clonotype was counted at least ten times. This CDR3 reads CASSQDDRRPDTQYF. The CDR3 nucleotides are TGCGCCAGCAGCCAAGATGATCGTAGGCCAGATACGCAGTATTTT. The chain employs TRBV4-1 and TRBJ2-3; D gene uncertain. Germline CDR1 is MGHRA and CDR2 is YSYEKL. V was clipped by 0 bases and J by 4 bases, with 11 bases between them. The CDR3 runs to 15 residues.

A word on this clonotype: A much more abundant neighbour one base away suggests this may be a read error. The chain joins TRBV6-1 to TRBJ2-5; 7 bases agree with TRBD1. Germline lookup yields CDR1 MNHNS and CDR2 SASEGT. This CDR3 contains 14 residues. The CDR3 loop reads CASSAQTGVETLYF. The CDR3 DNA reads as TGTGCCAGCAGTGCACAAACAGGGGTTGAGACCCTGTACTTC.

This clonotype was seen many times. CDR3 DNA sequence: TGTGCCAGCATGCGGACAGTTTCAACTCAGCCCCAGCATTTT. Its protein is CASMRTVSTQPQHF. This chain joins TRBV6-1 and TRBJ1-5; a weak D match, TRBD1 (6 bases). V was pared by 7 bases and J by 6 bases, with 16 bases between. The germline CDR1 and CDR2 sequences are MNHNS and SASEGT. The CDR3 extends over 14 amino acids.

The V gene is TRBV19, the J gene TRBJ1-1, with D unresolved. Germline V gene lookup returns CDR1 LNHDA and CDR2 SQIVND (reference sequence). The CDR3 contains 15 residues. Trimming took 5 bases from V and 4 from J, leaving 17 bases between them. In nucleotides, the CDR3 is TGTGCCAGTAGTCCCAAGGGCCCTGAGACCACTGAAGCTTTCTTT. It codes for CASSPKGPETTEAFF.

This clonotype was counted at least ten times. J is TRBJ2-3 and V is TRBV7-8; perhaps TRBD2 as D (6 bases). Germline V gene data show CDR1 as SGHVS and CDR2 as FQNEAQ. Trimming shortened V by 4 bases and J by 2 bases, and 16 bases separated the two germline ends. The CDR3 sequence is 16 residues long. Here the CDR3 reads CASSSGRLSSTDTQYF. The CDR3 DNA reads TGTGCCAGCAGCTCGGGGAGGCTATCGTCCACAGATACGCAGTATTTT.

This clonotype was counted only a few times. The CDR3 DNA reads TGTGCCAGCAGTTTAGGACCGACCCCGGAGCAGTACTTC. Its protein product is CASSLGPTPEQYF. The chain couples TRBV28 to TRBJ2-7; D gene uncertain. V gave up 2 bases and J gave up 7 bases, with 12 bases separating them. The CDR3 length is 13 residues. CDR1 is MDHEN and CDR2 is SYDVKM in the germline V gene.

This clonotype appeared many times. V gene TRBV29-1 combines with J gene TRBJ2-7, with D possibly being TRBD1 (5 bases). The CDR3 loop spans 13 amino acids. Germline CDR1 SQVTM, CDR2 ANQGSEA. V was pared by 7 bases and J by 1 base, with 14 bases between. The CDR3 region is CSAGSTESYEQYF. In nucleotides, the CDR3 is TGCAGCGCAGGGTCGACGGAATCCTACGAGCAGTACTTC.

For this clonotype: It may be a read error: a sequence one base away is much more abundant. The CDR3 end shows no conserved phenylalanine or tryptophan, and so a read error is likely. The genes are TRBV14 and TRBJ1-2; unclear D gene. This CDR3 is built from 15 residues. Between the trimmed V and J ends, which lost 0 bases and 4 bases, there was a span of 12 bases. Germline V CDR1 and CDR2: SGHDN, FVKESK. The CDR3: CASSQDYSSIYGYTV. The CDR3 DNA follows: TGTGCCAGCAGCCAAGATTACAGCTCTATCTATGGCTACACCGTC.

Many counts were recorded for this clonotype. The chain couples TRBV3-1 to TRBJ1-2; tentative D call: TRBD1 (6 bases). Between the trimmed V and J ends, which lost 3 bases and 8 bases, there was a span of 13 bases. The CDR3 length is 13 residues. The germline V gene has CDR1 LGHDT and CDR2 YNNKEL (reference sequence). In DNA, the CDR3 is TGTGCCAGCAGCCAGGCCAGGGGCCCCGGCTACACCTTC. It translates to CASSQARGPGYTF. Using reference TRBV3-1 and TRBJ1-2 for the parts outside the CDR3, the full variable domain is DTAVSQTPKYLVTQMGNDKSIKCEQNLGHDTMYWYKQDSKKFLKIMFSYNNKELIINETVPNRFSPKSPDKAHLNLHINSLELGDSAVYFCASSQARGPGYTFGSGTRLTVV.

This clonotype was detected only once. Being one base from a much bigger clone, this may be a read error. The chain couples TRBV27 to TRBJ2-7; D is perhaps TRBD1 (6 bases). Germline V lookup: CDR1 MNHEY, CDR2 SMNVEV (reference sequence). This CDR3 comprises 15 residues. Here the CDR3 reads CASSLGAGVSYERYF. In DNA, the CDR3 is TGTGCCAGCAGTTTAGGGGCAGGGGTGTCCTACGAGCGGTACTTC.